This T cell receptor beta chain was profiled in a study of shared clonotypes between healthy human individuals. General observations from the study: The four-donor shared clonotypes exceeded non-shared clonotypes in generation probability, with non-shared ones scoring lower.

With respect to this clone: Its antigen remains unknown.

The donors, healthy adults who were HIV-negative, had experienced no recent acute infections or vaccinations. Among the donors, all were Caucasian adults who lived in Nashville, Tennessee. The split of CD4+ cells yielded CD45RA+ naive and CD45RA-negative memory subsets. Profiled with immunoSEQ multiplex PCR; TCRdb holds only in-frame clones, not every one. The data show 1,500,000 or so clones, with approximately 98.5% seen just once and 0.36% held by the top ten. The length of the CDR3 is 14 residues. Losses at the gene ends were 4 bases for V and 5 bases for J; bases not matched to a gene: 4. Looked up from germline, CDR1 is ENHRY and CDR2 is SYGVKD.

The rearrangement links TRBV10-3 to TRBJ2-3; the match to TRBD1 covers 9 bases. The specimen sequenced was naive CD4+ T cells sorted from blood. Subset specified: CD45RA+ positively selected. The TCR was taken from a man aged 30-40 years in good health. Here the CDR3 DNA reads TGTGCCATCAGTGGGGGGACAGGGATAGATACGCAGTATTTT. It yields the protein CAISGGTGIDTQYF.